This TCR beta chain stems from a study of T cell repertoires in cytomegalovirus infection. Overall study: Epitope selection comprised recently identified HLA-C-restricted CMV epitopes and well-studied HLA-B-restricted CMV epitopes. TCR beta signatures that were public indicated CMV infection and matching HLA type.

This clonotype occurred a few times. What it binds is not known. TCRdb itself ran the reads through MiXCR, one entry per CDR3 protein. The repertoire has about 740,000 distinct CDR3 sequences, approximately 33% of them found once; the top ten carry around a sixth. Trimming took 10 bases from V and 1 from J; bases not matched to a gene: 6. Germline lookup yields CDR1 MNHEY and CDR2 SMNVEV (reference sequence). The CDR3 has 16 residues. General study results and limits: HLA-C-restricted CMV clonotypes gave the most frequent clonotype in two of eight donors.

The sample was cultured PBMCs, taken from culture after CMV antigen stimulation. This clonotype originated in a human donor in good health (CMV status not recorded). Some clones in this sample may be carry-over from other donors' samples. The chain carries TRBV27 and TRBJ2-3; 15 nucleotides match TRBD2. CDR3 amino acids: CAIGLAGGRGTDTQYF. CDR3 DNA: TGTGCCATCGGACTAGCGGGGGGGCGGGGCACAGATACGCAGTATTTT.